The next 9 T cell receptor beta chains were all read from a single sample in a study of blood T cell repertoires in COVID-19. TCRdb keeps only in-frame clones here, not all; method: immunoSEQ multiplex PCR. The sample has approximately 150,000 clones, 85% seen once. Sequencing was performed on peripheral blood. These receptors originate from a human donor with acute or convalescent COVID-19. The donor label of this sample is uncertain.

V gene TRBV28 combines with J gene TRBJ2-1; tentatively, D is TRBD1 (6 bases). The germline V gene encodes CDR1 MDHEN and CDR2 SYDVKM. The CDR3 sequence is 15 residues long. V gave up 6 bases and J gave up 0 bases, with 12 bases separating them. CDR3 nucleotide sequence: TGTGCCAGCAGCCTAATCAGGGGCTCCTACAATGAGCAGTTCTTC. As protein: CASSLIRGSYNEQFF. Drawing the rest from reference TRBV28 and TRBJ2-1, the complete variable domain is DVKVTQSSRYLVKRTGEKVFLECVQDMDHENMFWYRQDPGLGLRLIYFSYDVKMKEKGDIPEGYSVSREKKERFSLILESASTNQTSMYLCASSLIRGSYNEQFFGPGTRLTVL.

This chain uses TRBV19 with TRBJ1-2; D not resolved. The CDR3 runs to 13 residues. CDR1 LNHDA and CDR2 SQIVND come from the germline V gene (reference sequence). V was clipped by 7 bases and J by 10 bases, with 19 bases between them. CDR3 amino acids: CASKAPGRDVYTF. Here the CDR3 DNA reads TGTGCCAGTAAGGCCCCCGGGAGGGATGTCTACACCTTC.

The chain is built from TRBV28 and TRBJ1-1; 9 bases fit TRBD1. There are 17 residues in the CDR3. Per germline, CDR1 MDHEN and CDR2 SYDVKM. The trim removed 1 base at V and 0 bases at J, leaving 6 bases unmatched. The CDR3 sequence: CASSLYGTGWMNTEAFF. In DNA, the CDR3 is TGTGCCAGCAGTTTATATGGGACAGGGTGGATGAACACTGAAGCTTTCTTT.

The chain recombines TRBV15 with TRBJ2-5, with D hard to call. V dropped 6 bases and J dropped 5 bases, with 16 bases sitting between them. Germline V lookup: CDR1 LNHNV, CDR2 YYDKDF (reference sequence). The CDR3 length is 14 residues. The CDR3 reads CATRAARYEETQYF. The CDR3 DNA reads TGTGCCACCAGAGCAGCGCGGTACGAGGAGACCCAGTACTTC.

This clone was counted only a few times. The CDR3 here is CASSPLGLDLTGELFF. Here the CDR3 DNA reads TGTGCCAGCTCACCACTAGGACTAGACCTAACCGGGGAGCTGTTTTTT. The chain has TRBV18 and TRBJ2-2, with 7 bases aligning to TRBD2. V trimming: 1 base; J trimming: 5 bases; junction bases outside the gene matches: 7. In germline, CDR1 is KGHSH, CDR2 LQKENI. The CDR3 covers 16 residues.

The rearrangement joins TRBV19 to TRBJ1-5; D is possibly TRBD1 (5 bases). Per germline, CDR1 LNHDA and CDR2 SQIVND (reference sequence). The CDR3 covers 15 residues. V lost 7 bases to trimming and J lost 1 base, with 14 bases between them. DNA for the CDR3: TGTGCCAGTACCGACTGGGGGGGGAGCAATCAGCCCCAGCATTTT. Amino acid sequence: CASTDWGGSNQPQHF.

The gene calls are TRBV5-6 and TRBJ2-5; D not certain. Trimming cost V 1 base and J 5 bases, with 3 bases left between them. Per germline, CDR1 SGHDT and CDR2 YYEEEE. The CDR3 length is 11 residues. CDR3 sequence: CASSLLETQYF. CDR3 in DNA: TGTGCCAGCAGCTTGCTGGAGACCCAGTACTTC.

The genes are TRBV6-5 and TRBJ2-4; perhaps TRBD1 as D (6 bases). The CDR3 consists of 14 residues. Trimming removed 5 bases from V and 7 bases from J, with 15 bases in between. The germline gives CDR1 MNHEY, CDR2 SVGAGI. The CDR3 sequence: CASSSYRVTNIQYF. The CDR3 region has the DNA TGTGCCAGCAGTAGCTACAGGGTAACCAACATTCAGTACTTC.

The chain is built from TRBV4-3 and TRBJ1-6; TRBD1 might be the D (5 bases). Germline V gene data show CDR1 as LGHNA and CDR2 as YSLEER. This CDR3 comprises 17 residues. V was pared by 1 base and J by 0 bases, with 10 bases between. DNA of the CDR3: TGCGCCAGCAGCCAAGCGGGGGGGAGCTCCTATAATTCACCCCTCCACTTT. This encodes CASSQAGGSSYNSPLHF.